The rows below give T cell receptor beta chains drawn from one sample of a study of blood T cell repertoires in COVID-19. Some clones are missing from TCRdb's copy, which holds only in-frame ones; the method was immunoSEQ multiplex PCR. The data hold around 280,000 clones, with around nine tenths observed a single time. The sample comprised PBMCs or T cells enriched from blood (not recorded which). Receptors were obtained from a woman aged 40 to 55 who had recovered from COVID-19. Both conserved end residues are part of each CDR3. The order of the fields is V gene, J gene, clone size, D gene, CDR3 DNA, CDR3 protein. The D gene is left open where the match is weak. A row's size may be missing; if present it is once, few, many or a size class.

v_call: TRBV28
j_call: TRBJ1-4
clone_size: -
d_call: -
cdr3_nt: TGTGCCAGCAGTTTAGGAGGTCCAGAAAATGAAAAACTGTTTTTT
cdr3_aa: CASSLGGPENEKLFF

v_call: TRBV2
j_call: TRBJ2-5
clone_size: -
d_call: TRBD1
cdr3_nt: TGTGCCAGCTGCCGGGACAGGGGTCCCCAAGAGACCCAGTACTTC
cdr3_aa: CASCRDRGPQETQYF

v_call: TRBV2
j_call: TRBJ1-4
clone_size: -
d_call: TRBD1
cdr3_nt: TGTGCCAGCCGACGACAGGGGACAACTAATGAAAAACTGTTTTTT
cdr3_aa: CASRRQGTTNEKLFF

v_call: TRBV10-3
j_call: TRBJ1-1
clone_size: -
d_call: TRBD1
cdr3_nt: TGTGCCATCAGTGAGTGGACAGGGTCGGACACTGAAGCTTTCTTT
cdr3_aa: CAISEWTGSDTEAFF

v_call: TRBV9
j_call: TRBJ2-3
clone_size: -
d_call: -
cdr3_nt: TGTGCCAGCAGCGCCGACAGCGGGAGCACAGATACGCAGTATTTT
cdr3_aa: CASSADSGSTDTQYF

v_call: TRBV7-2
j_call: TRBJ2-7
clone_size: -
d_call: -
cdr3_nt: TGTGCCAGCAGCTTCCGCGGGAGAGGGGGGTACGAGCAGTACTTC
cdr3_aa: CASSFRGRGGYEQYF

v_call: TRBV5-6
j_call: TRBJ1-2
clone_size: -
d_call: -
cdr3_nt: TGTGCCAGCAGCTTCACGGGACACCTCTACACCTTC
cdr3_aa: CASSFTGHLYTF

v_call: TRBV18
j_call: TRBJ1-5
clone_size: once
d_call: -
cdr3_nt: TGTGCCAGCTCACCGGGACAAGTAAAGGATCAGCCCCAGCATTTT
cdr3_aa: CASSPGQVKDQPQHF

v_call: TRBV12-3/TRBV12-4
j_call: TRBJ2-5
clone_size: -
d_call: -
cdr3_nt: TGTGCCAGCAGTTCTCAGGGGCGAGAGACCCAGTACTTC
cdr3_aa: CASSSQGRETQYF

v_call: TRBV28
j_call: TRBJ2-7
clone_size: -
d_call: TRBD2
cdr3_nt: TGTGCCAGCAGTTTAAGTAGCGGGAGTAACCACGAGCAGTACTTC
cdr3_aa: CASSLSSGSNHEQYF

v_call: TRBV19
j_call: TRBJ1-5
clone_size: -
d_call: -
cdr3_nt: TGTGCCAGTAGTTCCTGGACAGATAATCAGCCCCAGCATTTT
cdr3_aa: CASSSWTDNQPQHF

v_call: TRBV18
j_call: TRBJ2-7
clone_size: -
d_call: TRBD1
cdr3_nt: TGTGCCAGCTCACCAGGGACAGGGGGTCCCTACGAGCAGTACTTC
cdr3_aa: CASSPGTGGPYEQYF

v_call: TRBV18
j_call: TRBJ2-3
clone_size: -
d_call: TRBD2
cdr3_nt: TGTGCCAGCTCACCGCGGACTAGCGGCGGAGATACGCAGTATTTT
cdr3_aa: CASSPRTSGGDTQYF

v_call: TRBV20-1
j_call: TRBJ2-1
clone_size: -
d_call: -
cdr3_nt: TGCAGTGCTAGTTCGTTTGCTAGCGACCACTCCTACAATGAGCAGTTCTTC
cdr3_aa: CSASSFASDHSYNEQFF

v_call: TRBV20-1
j_call: TRBJ2-5
clone_size: -
d_call: -
cdr3_nt: TGCAGGGGGACAAACCAAGAGACCCAGTACTTC
cdr3_aa: CRGTNQETQYF

v_call: TRBV29-1
j_call: TRBJ2-7
clone_size: -
d_call: -
cdr3_nt: TGCAGCGTTGAAGACCCGAACGGGAGTGGGAGCTCCTACGAGCAGTACTTC
cdr3_aa: CSVEDPNGSGSSYEQYF

v_call: TRBV7-9
j_call: TRBJ2-5
clone_size: -
d_call: -
cdr3_nt: TGTGCCAGCCGCCTAGGGGCCCAAGAGACCCAGTACTTC
cdr3_aa: CASRLGAQETQYF

v_call: TRBV7-9
j_call: TRBJ2-2
clone_size: -
d_call: -
cdr3_nt: TGTGCCAGCAGCTTAGCCCTCAATTGGCAGGCCGGGGAGCTGTTTTTT
cdr3_aa: CASSLALNWQAGELFF

v_call: TRBV20-1
j_call: TRBJ2-1
clone_size: -
d_call: -
cdr3_nt: TGCAGTGCTAGCGAGGCACCTGAGCAGTTCTTC
cdr3_aa: CSASEAPEQFF

v_call: TRBV7-9
j_call: TRBJ1-2
clone_size: few
d_call: TRBD1
cdr3_nt: TGTGCCAGCAGCTTAGGGGGGGACAGAAACTATGGCTACACCTTC
cdr3_aa: CASSLGGDRNYGYTF

v_call: TRBV2
j_call: TRBJ2-7
clone_size: -
d_call: TRBD2
cdr3_nt: TGTGCCAGCAGTGTGATCAGCGGGGATTACGAGCAGTACTTC
cdr3_aa: CASSVISGDYEQYF

v_call: TRBV18
j_call: TRBJ2-2
clone_size: -
d_call: -
cdr3_nt: TGTGCCAGCTCACCATCTTTGGGGACACCCACCGGGGAGCTGTTTTTT
cdr3_aa: CASSPSLGTPTGELFF

v_call: TRBV7-2
j_call: TRBJ2-5
clone_size: -
d_call: -
cdr3_nt: TGTGCCAGCAGCTTCGGCGGGAAACAAGAGACCCAGTACTTC
cdr3_aa: CASSFGGKQETQYF

v_call: TRBV19
j_call: TRBJ1-2
clone_size: -
d_call: -
cdr3_nt: TGTGCCAGTAGTCCCCGACAGCTTGGCTACACCTTC
cdr3_aa: CASSPRQLGYTF

v_call: TRBV29-1
j_call: TRBJ2-5
clone_size: -
d_call: -
cdr3_nt: TGCAGCGTGGAGCCGGGTGGAGAGACCCAGTACTTC
cdr3_aa: CSVEPGGETQYF

v_call: TRBV11-3
j_call: TRBJ2-1
clone_size: -
d_call: TRBD2
cdr3_nt: TGTGCCAGCAGCTTAGCGGGAGGGCGTGGGAACAATGAGCAGTTCTTC
cdr3_aa: CASSLAGGRGNNEQFF

v_call: TRBV7-2
j_call: TRBJ2-3
clone_size: -
d_call: -
cdr3_nt: TGTGCCAGCAGCAAGGGACATAGCACAGATACGCAGTATTTT
cdr3_aa: CASSKGHSTDTQYF

v_call: TRBV7-9
j_call: TRBJ1-2
clone_size: -
d_call: TRBD1
cdr3_nt: TGTGCCAGCAGCTTTAAAACAGGGGGGTTCTATGGCTACACCTTC
cdr3_aa: CASSFKTGGFYGYTF

v_call: TRBV28
j_call: TRBJ2-1
clone_size: -
d_call: TRBD2
cdr3_nt: TGTGCCAGCAGTTCGGCCGGGACTAGCGCCTACAATGAGCAGTTCTTC
cdr3_aa: CASSSAGTSAYNEQFF

v_call: TRBV30
j_call: TRBJ2-1
clone_size: -
d_call: TRBD2
cdr3_nt: TGTGCCTGGAGTTCCCGGGGCAGCGGGAGGCTGGTTGAGCAGTTCTTC
cdr3_aa: CAWSSRGSGRLVEQFF

v_call: TRBV28
j_call: TRBJ1-6
clone_size: -
d_call: -
cdr3_nt: TGTGCCAGCAGTTTATGGCGGGGGAATTCACCCCTCCACTTT
cdr3_aa: CASSLWRGNSPLHF

v_call: TRBV5-1
j_call: TRBJ2-2
clone_size: -
d_call: TRBD1
cdr3_nt: TGCGCCAGCAGCGATGGCAGGGACAGAAGGGAGCTGTTTTTT
cdr3_aa: CASSDGRDRRELFF

v_call: TRBV9
j_call: TRBJ2-2
clone_size: -
d_call: TRBD1
cdr3_nt: TGTGCCAGCAGCGTGTCCGGGACAGGGGTCACCGGGGAGCTGTTTTTT
cdr3_aa: CASSVSGTGVTGELFF

v_call: TRBV10-3
j_call: TRBJ1-2
clone_size: -
d_call: TRBD1
cdr3_nt: TGTGCCATCAGTGTGGACAGGGTTGATGGCTACACCTTC
cdr3_aa: CAISVDRVDGYTF

v_call: TRBV10-3
j_call: TRBJ2-2
clone_size: -
d_call: -
cdr3_nt: TGTGCCATCAGTGGGAGGGACGGTGGCGGGGAGCTGTTTTTT
cdr3_aa: CAISGRDGGGELFF

v_call: TRBV9
j_call: TRBJ2-3
clone_size: -
d_call: TRBD1
cdr3_nt: TGTGCCAGCAGCGTAAACAGGGGCCCAGATACGCAGTATTTT
cdr3_aa: CASSVNRGPDTQYF

v_call: TRBV9
j_call: TRBJ1-2
clone_size: few
d_call: -
cdr3_nt: TGTGCCAGCAGCCCCGTGGTAGCTAACTATGGCTACACCTTC
cdr3_aa: CASSPVVANYGYTF

v_call: TRBV3-1/TRBV3-2
j_call: TRBJ1-1
clone_size: -
d_call: -
cdr3_nt: TGTGCCAGCAGCCATAAGGCTCGCGGCACTGAAGCTTTCTTT
cdr3_aa: CASSHKARGTEAFF

v_call: TRBV21-1
j_call: TRBJ2-3
clone_size: -
d_call: -
cdr3_nt: TGTGCCAGCAGCAAAGCGCGGCGGGGGCCTAGCACAGATACGCAGTATTTT
cdr3_aa: CASSKARRGPSTDTQYF

v_call: TRBV7-8
j_call: TRBJ1-5
clone_size: -
d_call: TRBD1
cdr3_nt: TGTGCCAGCAGCTTAGCCAGACAGGGACAGCCCCAGCATTTT
cdr3_aa: CASSLARQGQPQHF

v_call: TRBV28
j_call: TRBJ2-7
clone_size: -
d_call: -
cdr3_nt: TGTGCCAGCAGGCTTGGGGGGGAGCAGTACTTC
cdr3_aa: CASRLGGEQYF

v_call: TRBV19
j_call: TRBJ2-4
clone_size: -
d_call: -
cdr3_nt: TGTGCCAGTAGTATATGGGAGACGGCCAAAAACATTCAGTACTTC
cdr3_aa: CASSIWETAKNIQYF

v_call: TRBV28
j_call: TRBJ2-7
clone_size: -
d_call: -
cdr3_nt: TGTGCCAGTGGCAGACTCTACGAGCAGTACTTC
cdr3_aa: CASGRLYEQYF

v_call: TRBV4-2
j_call: TRBJ1-6
clone_size: -
d_call: -
cdr3_nt: TGTGCCAGCAGCCAAGATCCGAATTCACCCCTCCACTTT
cdr3_aa: CASSQDPNSPLHF